Below are 22 T cell receptor beta chains sequenced from a single sample in a study of identical twins. TCRdb redid the calling of the 5' RACE reads with MiXCR, one entry per CDR3 protein. The sample consists of roughly 480,000 distinct CDR3 sequences, approximately 25% of them appearing once. The same specimen was also included in a second study, on T cells expressing NK-cell markers.

Specimen: CD4+ T cells sorted from blood. The source is a woman in her late teens or twenties in good health.

J is TRBJ2-1 and V is TRBV27; D is ambiguous. The germline V gene encodes CDR1 MNHEY and CDR2 SMNVEV (reference sequence). Trimming left V 7 bases short and J 8 bases short, with 12 bases between. The CDR3 spans 12 residues. CDR3 residues: CASILPPHEQFF. As DNA, the CDR3 is TGTGCCAGCATTCTTCCGCCCCATGAGCAGTTCTTC.

This clonotype was seen many times. This chain uses TRBV25-1 with TRBJ2-1, with D unclear. CDR3 length: 15 residues. Trimming took 2 bases from V and 0 from J, leaving 8 bases between them. Germline V gene sequence: CDR1 MGHDK, CDR2 SYGVNS. CDR3 nucleotides: TGTGCCAGCAGTGAAATTCCCAGCTCCTACAATGAGCAGTTCTTC. Its translation is CASSEIPSSYNEQFF.

Note on this clonotype: Relative to the germline gene, one junction end is altered; a read error may explain this. V and J are TRBV7-9 and TRBJ2-1; possible D gene TRBD2, 6 bases. The CDR3 is made up of 13 amino acids. Germline CDR1 SEHNR, CDR2 FQNEAQ (reference sequence). The CDR3 DNA reads TGTGCCAGCAGCTTACTCCGGGAGAGCCCCCTTGTCTTC. Protein sequence: CASSLLRESPLVF.

The gene calls are TRBV12-3 or TRBV12-4 and TRBJ1-5; 7 nucleotides line up with TRBD1. Trimming removed 8 bases from V and 0 bases from J; junction bases left unmatched: 7. The CDR3 runs 15 residues. The CDR3: CASASGGNSNQPQHF. CDR3 sequence (DNA): TGTGCCAGCGCCTCAGGGGGAAATAGCAATCAGCCCCAGCATTTT.

The gene calls are TRBV9 and TRBJ2-3; D gene unclear. Germline V gene sequence: CDR1 SGDLS, CDR2 YYNGEE. The CDR3 covers 15 residues. V was pared by 6 bases and J by 0 bases, with 14 bases between. This chain's CDR3 is CASTRSSASTDTQYF. CDR3 DNA sequence: TGTGCCAGCACCCGTTCCAGCGCGAGCACAGATACGCAGTATTTT.

The V gene is TRBV7-2, the J gene TRBJ2-3, with a weak D call TRBD2 (6 bases). Looked up from germline, CDR1 is SGHTA and CDR2 is FQGNSA. With 1 base removed from V and 10 bases from J, the gap between germline ends came to 9 bases. The CDR3 is 12 residues long. CDR3 protein: CASSLVGRAQYF. CDR3 bases: TGTGCCAGCAGCTTAGTCGGGAGAGCGCAGTATTTT.

The chain joins TRBV19 to TRBJ2-1, with D perhaps given as TRBD1 or TRBD2 (5 bases each). V dropped 5 bases and J dropped 15 bases, with 20 bases sitting between them. CDR1 is LNHDA and CDR2 is SQIVND in the germline V gene (reference sequence). This CDR3 contains 13 residues. The CDR3 loop reads CASSPVTKGRPFF. Here the CDR3 DNA reads TGTGCCAGTAGTCCCGTGACCAAGGGACGGCCGTTCTTC.

This sequence joins TRBV10-2 and TRBJ2-7, with 7 bases lining up with TRBD1. CDR3 length equals 11 residues. Germline V gene lookup returns CDR1 WSHSY and CDR2 SAAADI. The ends lost 0 bases at V and 13 bases at J; junction bases unmatched: 3. The CDR3 here is CASSESGGHYF. Here the CDR3 DNA reads TGCGCCAGCAGTGAGTCAGGGGGCCACTACTTC.

The rearrangement links TRBV20-1 to TRBJ2-1; the match to TRBD1 covers 7 bases. Losses at the gene ends were 1 base for V and 0 bases for J; bases not matched to a gene: 6. The CDR3 is made up of 16 amino acids. The germline V gene encodes CDR1 DFQATT and CDR2 SNEGSKA (reference sequence). The CDR3 DNA reads as TGCAGTGCTAGAGCCGGGACAGCATACTCCTACAATGAGCAGTTCTTC. It is translated as CSARAGTAYSYNEQFF.

A few counts support this clonotype. The rearrangement links TRBV29-1 to TRBJ2-3; D gene unclear. Trimming left V 4 bases short and J 4 bases short, with 15 bases between. Germline CDR1 and CDR2: SQVTM and ANQGSEA. The CDR3 covers 14 residues. DNA of the CDR3: TGCAGCGTTGCGGACCCAAACACCGCAGATACGCAGTATTTT. It encodes CSVADPNTADTQYF.

The table lists this clonotype with a few counts. The chain has TRBV6-5 and TRBJ1-2, with D hard to call. Trimming stripped 2 bases from V and 4 bases from J, with 11 bases between. The CDR3 is made up of 14 amino acids. Looked up from germline, CDR1 is MNHEY and CDR2 is SVGAGI. CDR3 nucleotide sequence: TGTGCCAGCAGTTACGGCGGACCGGTCTATGGCTACACCTTC. Translation: CASSYGGPVYGYTF.

This clonotype was found a few times. The chain couples TRBV25-1 to TRBJ2-7; no clear D gene. Trimming removed 1 base from V and 2 bases from J, with 9 bases in between. Germline V gene data show CDR1 as MGHDK and CDR2 as SYGVNS. The CDR3 consists of 14 residues. The DNA of the CDR3 is TGTGCCAGCAGTGAATCTGGCGTAACCTACGAGCAGTACTTC. Encoded protein: CASSESGVTYEQYF.

This clonotype was recorded once. V gene TRBV20-1 combines with J gene TRBJ1-6, with D possibly TRBD1 on 5 matching bases. The CDR3 has 15 amino acids. Germline-derived CDR1 and CDR2 are DFQATT and SNEGSKA (reference sequence). V dropped 4 bases and J dropped 9 bases, with 19 bases sitting between them. The DNA of the CDR3 is TGCAGTGCTAACCAGGGTTGGGGCTCAATTTCACCCCTCCACTTT. Its translation is CSANQGWGSISPLHF.

J is TRBJ2-1 and V is TRBV5-1; D possibly corresponds to TRBD1 (5 bases). Germline V gene sequence: CDR1 SGHRS, CDR2 YFSETQ. V shed 0 bases and J shed 1 base, with 8 bases lying between them. The CDR3 totals 15 residues. CDR3 sequence reads: CASSLATASYNEQFF. DNA for the CDR3: TGCGCCAGCAGCTTGGCGACAGCATCCTACAATGAGCAGTTCTTC.

This clonotype was seen more than once but under ten times. The chain uses TRBV20-1 and TRBJ1-2, with D hard to call. CDR1 and CDR2 from the germline V gene are DFQATT and SNEGSKA (reference sequence). The CDR3 is 12 residues long. V was clipped by 8 bases and J by 4 bases, with 14 bases between them. The CDR3 loop reads CSPRAGGYGYTF. CDR3 nucleotides: TGCAGTCCCCGGGCCGGAGGCTATGGCTACACCTTC.

This clonotype has only a few counts. The rearrangement uses TRBV6-6 and TRBJ1-2; 10 positions agree with TRBD1. There are 13 residues in the CDR3. J gave up 1 base and V 10 bases, and 3 bases lay outside the gene matches. CDR1 and CDR2 (germline): MNHNY, SVGAGI (reference sequence). The CDR3 DNA sequence: TGTGCCACTGGACAGGGGGATAACTATGGCTACACCTTC. This gives the protein CATGQGDNYGYTF.

The chain recombines TRBV20-1 with TRBJ2-1; TRBD1 or TRBD2 may be the D gene (5 bases each). The germline CDR1 and CDR2 sequences are DFQATT and SNEGSKA (reference sequence). Trimming took 1 base from V and 4 from J, leaving 8 bases between them. This CDR3 region has 13 residues. The CDR3 DNA sequence: TGCAGTGCTAGAGGGGGGTTGTACAATGAGCAGTTCTTC. Residues: CSARGGLYNEQFF.

This clonotype has more than one count but fewer than ten. V usage is TRBV7-9 and J usage is TRBJ2-5; D is ambiguous. CDR1 SEHNR and CDR2 FQNEAQ come from the germline V gene (reference sequence). This CDR3 has 12 residues. Trimming took off 2 bases at V and 6 bases at J, with 7 bases between the two ends. CDR3 loop: CASSLRPKTQYF. The CDR3 coding sequence is TGTGCCAGCAGCTTAAGGCCGAAGACCCAGTACTTC.

The V call is TRBV5-4, the J call TRBJ2-3; D uncertain. Trimming took off 4 bases at V and 4 bases at J, with 7 bases between the two ends. Germline-derived CDR1 and CDR2 are SGHNT and YYREEE (reference sequence). The CDR3 is 12 residues long. CDR3 in amino acids: CASSEIADTQYF. The DNA of the CDR3 is TGTGCCAGCAGCGAGATAGCAGATACGCAGTATTTT.

The V and J genes are TRBV5-1 and TRBJ2-5; either TRBD1 or TRBD2 may fit D (5 bases each). The germline V and J ends were trimmed by 0 bases and 1 base, with 10 bases remaining between them. The CDR3 extends over 15 amino acids. Germline-derived CDR1 and CDR2 are SGHRS and YFSETQ. The CDR3 DNA sequence: TGCGCCAGCAGCTTGGAGGGGAGAGGCCAAGAGACCCAGTACTTC. Amino acids: CASSLEGRGQETQYF.

The sample holds a few counts of this clonotype. The chain has TRBV6-1 and TRBJ2-2; D possibly corresponds to TRBD2 (6 bases). The ends were cut back, 5 bases at V and 2 bases at J, with 15 bases in the middle. The CDR3 loop spans 16 amino acids. The germline V gene has CDR1 MNHNS and CDR2 SASEGT. The CDR3 coding sequence is TGTGCCAGCAGTAATCGGGGGACTCATAACACCGGGGAGCTGTTTTTT. Amino acid sequence: CASSNRGTHNTGELFF.

This clonotype was seen only a few times. The chain joins TRBV4-3 to TRBJ2-1; no firm D call. The CDR3 contains 15 residues. Trimming took 0 bases from V and 1 from J, leaving 7 bases between them. Germline V lookup: CDR1 LGHNA, CDR2 YSLEER. CDR3 residues: CASSQEPVSYNEQFF. Written as DNA, the CDR3 is TGCGCCAGCAGCCAAGAACCGGTATCCTACAATGAGCAGTTCTTC.